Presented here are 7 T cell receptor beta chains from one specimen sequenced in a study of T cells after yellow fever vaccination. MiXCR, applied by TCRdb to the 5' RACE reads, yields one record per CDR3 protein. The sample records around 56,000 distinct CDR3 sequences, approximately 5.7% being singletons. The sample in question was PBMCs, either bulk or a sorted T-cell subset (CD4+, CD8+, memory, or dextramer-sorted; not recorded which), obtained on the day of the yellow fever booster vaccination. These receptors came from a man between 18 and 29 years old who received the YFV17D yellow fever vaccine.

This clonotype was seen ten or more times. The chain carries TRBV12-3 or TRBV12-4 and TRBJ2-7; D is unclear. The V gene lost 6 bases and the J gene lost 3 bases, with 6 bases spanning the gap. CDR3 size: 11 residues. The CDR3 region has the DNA TGTGCCAGCAGGGTAAACTACGAGCAGTACTTC. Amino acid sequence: CASRVNYEQYF.

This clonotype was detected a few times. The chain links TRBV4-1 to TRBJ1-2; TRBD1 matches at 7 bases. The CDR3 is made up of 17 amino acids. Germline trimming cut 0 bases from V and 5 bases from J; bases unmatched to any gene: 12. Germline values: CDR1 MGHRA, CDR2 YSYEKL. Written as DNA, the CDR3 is TGCGCCAGCAGCCAAGATCTTACAGGGGACGGGGGATATGGCTACACCTTC. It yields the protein CASSQDLTGDGGYGYTF.

The CDR3, as DNA: TGTGCCAGCACCAAAGGACAGGGATCCTACGAGCAGTACTTC. Protein sequence: CASTKGQGSYEQYF. This chain connects TRBV6-2 or TRBV6-3 to TRBJ2-7; 8 nucleotides match TRBD1. Germline V gene lookup returns CDR1 MNHEY and CDR2 SVGEGT. The CDR3 runs 14 residues. The trim removed 7 bases at V and 1 base at J, leaving 6 bases unmatched.

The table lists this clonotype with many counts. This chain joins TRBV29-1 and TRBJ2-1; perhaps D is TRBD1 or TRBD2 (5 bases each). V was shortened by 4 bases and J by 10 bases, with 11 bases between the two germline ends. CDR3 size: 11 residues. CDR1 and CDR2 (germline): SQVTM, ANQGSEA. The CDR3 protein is CSVARDDEQFF. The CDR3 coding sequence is TGCAGCGTTGCTCGGGACGACGAGCAGTTCTTC.

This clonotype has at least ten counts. The CDR3 is CSVRRVVKSSYEQYF. The CDR3 coding sequence is TGCAGCGTCCGGCGGGTGGTGAAGTCTTCCTACGAGCAGTACTTC. The chain combines TRBV29-1 with TRBJ2-7, with D possibly TRBD2 on 5 matching bases. This CDR3 is built from 15 residues. Germline lookup yields CDR1 SQVTM and CDR2 ANQGSEA. Deletions cut 6 bases from V and 1 base from J, with 19 bases between.

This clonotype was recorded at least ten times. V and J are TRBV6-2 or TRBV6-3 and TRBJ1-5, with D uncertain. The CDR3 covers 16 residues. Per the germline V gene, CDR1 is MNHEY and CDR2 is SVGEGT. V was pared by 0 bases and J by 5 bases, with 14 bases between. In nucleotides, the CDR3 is TGTGCCAGCAGTTACTCGTCCCCGCGGGCATATCAGCCCCAGCATTTT. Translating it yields CASSYSSPRAYQPQHF.

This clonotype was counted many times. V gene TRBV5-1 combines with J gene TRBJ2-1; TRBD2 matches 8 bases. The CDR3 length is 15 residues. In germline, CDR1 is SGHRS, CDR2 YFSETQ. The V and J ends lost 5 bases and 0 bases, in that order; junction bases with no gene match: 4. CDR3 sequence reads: CASSSGASSYNEQFF. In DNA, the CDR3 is TGCGCCAGCAGTAGCGGGGCAAGCTCCTACAATGAGCAGTTCTTC.